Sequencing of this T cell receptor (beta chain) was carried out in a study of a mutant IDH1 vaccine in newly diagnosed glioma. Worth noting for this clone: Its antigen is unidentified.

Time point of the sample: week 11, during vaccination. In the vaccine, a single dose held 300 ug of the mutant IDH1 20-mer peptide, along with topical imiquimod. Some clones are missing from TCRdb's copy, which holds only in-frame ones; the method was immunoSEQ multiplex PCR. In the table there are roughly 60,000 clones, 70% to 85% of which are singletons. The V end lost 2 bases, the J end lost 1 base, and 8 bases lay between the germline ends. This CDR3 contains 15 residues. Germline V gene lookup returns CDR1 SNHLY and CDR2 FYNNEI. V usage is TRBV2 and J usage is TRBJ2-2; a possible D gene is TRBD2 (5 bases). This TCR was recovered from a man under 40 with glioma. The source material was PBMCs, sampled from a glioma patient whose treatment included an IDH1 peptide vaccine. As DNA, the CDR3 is TGTGCCAGCAGTGAATACAGCGGGAACACCGGGGAGCTGTTTTTT. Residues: CASSEYSGNTGELFF.